The clone carrying this T cell receptor (beta chain) occurred a few times. This specimen comes from a study of blood T cell repertoires in COVID-19. The CDR3 runs to 17 residues. V lost 1 base to trimming and J lost 6 bases, with 16 bases between them. The germline gives CDR1 MGHRA, CDR2 YSYEKL. Using immunoSEQ multiplex PCR, the repertoire was profiled, and TCRdb retains in-frame clones only, with some absent. The sample yields under 200,000 clones, about 82% seen once. This sequence was found in a woman of 80 years or more with COVID-19, enrolled during active disease. Material: peripheral blood. This chain links TRBV4-1 with TRBJ1-6; D is uncertain. As DNA, the CDR3 is TGCGCCAGCAGCCAAGGGCGGCCAGTACGGCTTAATTCACCCCTCCACTTT. It yields the protein CASSQGRPVRLNSPLHF.